Included here is one T cell receptor beta chain sequence, with context. Its antigen is unidentified. With 6 bases removed from V and 5 bases from J, the gap between germline ends came to 16 bases. CDR1 is MNHEY and CDR2 is SMNVEV in the germline V gene (reference sequence). The CDR3 runs 15 residues. Researchers amplified the TCR beta CDR3 regions from RNA transcripts. First-round RT-PCR targeting the TCR CDR3 was performed with the HTBI primer set. TCRdb itself ran the multiplex PCR reads through MiXCR, one entry per CDR3 protein. The sample has some 440,000 distinct CDR3 sequences; around 16% are singletons. The data were taken from a study of T cells in Graves' hyperthyroidism and ophthalmopathy. The study, taken as a whole, reports: Most expanded thyroid clonotypes above 0.001 recurred in blood.

The sample comprised blood. The rearrangement uses TRBV27 and TRBJ1-4, with D possibly TRBD1 on 6 matching bases. The TCR sequence derives from a woman younger than 35 with Graves' hyperthyroidism. CDR3 amino acids: CASRKNRDMNEKLFF. The CDR3, as DNA: TGTGCCAGCAGAAAAAACAGGGATATGAATGAAAAACTGTTTTTT.